A selection of T cell receptor beta chains follows, all from one sample in a study of T-cell memory formation after mild COVID-19. TCRdb ran MiXCR on the 5' RACE reads and lists one entry per CDR3 protein. The repertoire includes around 200,000 distinct CDR3 sequences, approximately 10% of them detected once, and under 3.5% sits in the top ten. The sample comprised PBMCs or a T cell subset sorted from them (not recorded which). The origin of the receptors is a man aged 18 to 29 who had mild COVID-19 (a few samples of this study predate the infection). Cell type and time point are not known. Each CDR3 is given with its conserved first and last residue. Each record gives: clone size, J gene, D gene, V gene, CDR3 protein, CDR3 DNA. D genes are given only for firm matches. Part of the rows lack a size; the others show once, few, many or a class for expanded clones.

clone size: NA
J gene: TRBJ1-6
D gene: NA
V gene: TRBV7-2
CDR3 protein: CASSPERGSYNSPLHF
CDR3 DNA: TGTGCCAGCAGCCCGGAACGGGGAAGCTATAATTCACCCCTCCACTTT

clone size: NA
J gene: TRBJ1-3
D gene: NA
V gene: TRBV4-2
CDR3 protein: CASSQDRTVGGNTIYF
CDR3 DNA: TGTGCCAGCAGCCAAGACAGGACAGTAGGTGGAAACACCATATATTTT

clone size: few
J gene: TRBJ1-6
D gene: NA
V gene: TRBV7-6
CDR3 protein: CASSLSTVGPLHF
CDR3 DNA: TGTGCCAGCAGCCTTTCGACGGTGGGGCCCCTCCACTTT

clone size: NA
J gene: TRBJ2-7
D gene: NA
V gene: TRBV15
CDR3 protein: CATSQARAWDYEQYF
CDR3 DNA: TGTGCCACCAGCCAAGCCAGGGCTTGGGACTACGAGCAGTACTTC

clone size: many
J gene: TRBJ2-7
D gene: NA
V gene: TRBV7-2
CDR3 protein: CASSSSWTVSYEQYF
CDR3 DNA: TGTGCCAGCAGTTCCTCATGGACTGTATCCTACGAGCAGTACTTC

clone size: few
J gene: TRBJ1-4
D gene: NA
V gene: TRBV6-1
CDR3 protein: CASTARPGGLANEKLFF
CDR3 DNA: TGTGCCAGCACCGCACGACCCGGGGGCCTAGCTAATGAAAAACTGTTTTTT

clone size: many
J gene: TRBJ1-1
D gene: NA
V gene: TRBV20-1
CDR3 protein: CSARHIRANTEAFF
CDR3 DNA: TGCAGTGCTCGGCACATTAGGGCTAACACTGAAGCTTTCTTT

clone size: NA
J gene: TRBJ2-3
D gene: TRBD2
V gene: TRBV5-6
CDR3 protein: CASSFLRGGPDTQYF
CDR3 DNA: TGTGCCAGCAGCTTCTTGCGGGGGGGCCCGGATACGCAGTATTTT

clone size: NA
J gene: TRBJ2-3
D gene: NA
V gene: TRBV7-3
CDR3 protein: CASSLGGATGDTQYF
CDR3 DNA: TGTGCCAGCAGCTTGGGCGGGGCCACCGGAGATACGCAGTATTTT

clone size: few
J gene: TRBJ2-5
D gene: NA
V gene: TRBV29-1
CDR3 protein: CSVAFSQETQYF
CDR3 DNA: TGCAGCGTTGCATTCAGCCAAGAGACCCAGTACTTC

clone size: many
J gene: TRBJ1-1
D gene: NA
V gene: TRBV5-1
CDR3 protein: CASSLVGDMNTEAFF
CDR3 DNA: TGCGCCAGCAGCTTGGTTGGGGATATGAACACTGAAGCTTTCTTT

clone size: few
J gene: TRBJ2-1
D gene: NA
V gene: TRBV5-1
CDR3 protein: CASTRRWGDEQFF
CDR3 DNA: TGCGCCAGTACCCGCCGATGGGGAGATGAGCAGTTCTTC

clone size: few
J gene: TRBJ1-4
D gene: NA
V gene: TRBV20-1
CDR3 protein: CSAVATGLGNEKLFF
CDR3 DNA: TGCAGTGCTGTTGCGACGGGGCTGGGTAATGAAAAACTGTTTTTT

clone size: many
J gene: TRBJ2-2
D gene: TRBD2
V gene: TRBV7-2
CDR3 protein: CASSHTSGGAGELFF
CDR3 DNA: TGTGCCAGCAGCCATACTAGCGGGGGCGCCGGGGAGCTGTTTTTT

clone size: NA
J gene: TRBJ1-2
D gene: TRBD1
V gene: TRBV6-2/TRBV6-3
CDR3 protein: CASSGTGGVYGYTF
CDR3 DNA: TGTGCCAGCAGTGGGACAGGGGGCGTATATGGCTACACCTTC

clone size: many
J gene: TRBJ2-1
D gene: NA
V gene: TRBV5-5
CDR3 protein: CASSPLGGLVSEQFF
CDR3 DNA: TGTGCCAGCAGCCCGCTGGGGGGTCTCGTGAGTGAGCAGTTCTTC

clone size: many
J gene: TRBJ1-1
D gene: NA
V gene: TRBV5-1
CDR3 protein: CASSWRGDTEAFF
CDR3 DNA: TGCGCCAGCAGCTGGAGGGGGGACACTGAAGCTTTCTTT

clone size: few
J gene: TRBJ1-2
D gene: NA
V gene: TRBV28
CDR3 protein: CASSTGRNYGYTF
CDR3 DNA: TGTGCCAGCAGTACGGGACGGAACTATGGCTACACCTTC

clone size: few
J gene: TRBJ2-7
D gene: TRBD1
V gene: TRBV24-1
CDR3 protein: CATPRTLQGNYEQYF
CDR3 DNA: TGTGCCACTCCACGGACTTTACAGGGGAACTACGAGCAGTACTTC

clone size: many
J gene: TRBJ1-6
D gene: NA
V gene: TRBV7-2
CDR3 protein: CASSPQGGGGTPLHF
CDR3 DNA: TGTGCCAGCAGCCCACAGGGCGGCGGGGGTACACCCCTCCACTTT

clone size: many
J gene: TRBJ2-1
D gene: NA
V gene: TRBV7-2
CDR3 protein: CASSLVRGDEQFF
CDR3 DNA: TGTGCCAGCAGCTTAGTAAGGGGGGATGAGCAGTTCTTC

clone size: few
J gene: TRBJ1-6
D gene: NA
V gene: TRBV4-3
CDR3 protein: CASSQVEAGNSPLHF
CDR3 DNA: TGCGCCAGCAGCCAAGTGGAGGCCGGGAATTCACCCCTCCACTTT

clone size: few
J gene: TRBJ2-6
D gene: NA
V gene: TRBV12-3/TRBV12-4
CDR3 protein: CASSLRSSGANVLTF
CDR3 DNA: TGTGCCAGCAGTCTCCGGAGCTCTGGGGCCAACGTCCTGACTTTC

clone size: many
J gene: TRBJ1-1
D gene: NA
V gene: TRBV21-1
CDR3 protein: CASSKGQPNTEAFF
CDR3 DNA: TGTGCCAGCAGCAAAGGACAGCCGAACACTGAAGCTTTCTTT

clone size: NA
J gene: TRBJ2-3
D gene: NA
V gene: TRBV4-2
CDR3 protein: CASSQDRPGAITITDTQYF
CDR3 DNA: TGTGCCAGCAGCCAAGATAGGCCAGGGGCTATCACAATCACAGATACGCAGTATTTT

clone size: many
J gene: TRBJ2-7
D gene: NA
V gene: TRBV2
CDR3 protein: CASRDPRFEQYF
CDR3 DNA: TGTGCCAGCAGGGACCCCCGGTTCGAGCAGTACTTC

clone size: many
J gene: TRBJ2-3
D gene: TRBD2
V gene: TRBV20-1
CDR3 protein: CSSSGRTDTQYF
CDR3 DNA: TGCAGTTCTAGCGGGCGTACAGATACGCAGTATTTT

clone size: few
J gene: TRBJ1-1
D gene: NA
V gene: TRBV24-1
CDR3 protein: CATSDPRGEAFF
CDR3 DNA: TGTGCCACCAGTGACCCAAGGGGTGAAGCTTTCTTT

clone size: NA
J gene: TRBJ1-1
D gene: NA
V gene: TRBV27
CDR3 protein: CASSFQNPTEAFF
CDR3 DNA: TGTGCCAGCAGCTTCCAAAACCCCACTGAAGCTTTCTTT

clone size: few
J gene: TRBJ2-2
D gene: NA
V gene: TRBV3-1
CDR3 protein: CASSYLVATGELFF
CDR3 DNA: TGTGCCAGCAGCTATCTCGTCGCCACCGGGGAGCTGTTTTTT

clone size: NA
J gene: TRBJ1-2
D gene: NA
V gene: TRBV20-1
CDR3 protein: CSARGGRESNHYGYTF
CDR3 DNA: TGCAGTGCTAGGGGGGGCAGGGAGTCGAACCACTATGGCTACACCTTC

clone size: few
J gene: TRBJ2-3
D gene: NA
V gene: TRBV19
CDR3 protein: CASTSGGPTDTQYF
CDR3 DNA: NA

clone size: NA
J gene: TRBJ2-2
D gene: NA
V gene: TRBV7-2
CDR3 protein: CASSRGLPNTGELFF
CDR3 DNA: TGTGCCAGCAGCCGGGGCCTCCCGAACACCGGGGAGCTGTTTTTT

clone size: few
J gene: TRBJ2-2
D gene: NA
V gene: TRBV9
CDR3 protein: CASSVVGHTGELFF
CDR3 DNA: TGTGCCAGCAGCGTGGTCGGGCACACCGGGGAGCTGTTTTTT

clone size: few
J gene: TRBJ2-1
D gene: NA
V gene: TRBV11-1
CDR3 protein: CASRARYEGVAYNEQFF
CDR3 DNA: TGTGCCAGCAGGGCTCGGTATGAGGGCGTTGCCTACAATGAGCAGTTCTTC

clone size: few
J gene: TRBJ2-7
D gene: NA
V gene: TRBV5-5
CDR3 protein: CASSLHGDYEQYF
CDR3 DNA: TGTGCCAGCAGCTTGCATGGGGACTACGAGCAGTACTTC

clone size: many
J gene: TRBJ2-2
D gene: NA
V gene: TRBV11-2
CDR3 protein: CASSPRTATNTGELFF
CDR3 DNA: TGTGCCAGCAGCCCGCGGACCGCAACGAACACCGGGGAGCTGTTTTTT

clone size: few
J gene: TRBJ1-4
D gene: TRBD1
V gene: TRBV20-1
CDR3 protein: CSASPGTGAGEKLFF
CDR3 DNA: TGCAGTGCTTCCCCCGGGACAGGGGCGGGTGAAAAACTGTTTTTT

clone size: NA
J gene: TRBJ1-1
D gene: TRBD1
V gene: TRBV27
CDR3 protein: CHRGNTEAFF
CDR3 DNA: TGCCACAGGGGGAACACTGAAGCTTTCTTT

clone size: many
J gene: TRBJ1-1
D gene: TRBD1
V gene: TRBV12-3/TRBV12-4
CDR3 protein: CASSRTGGNTEAFF
CDR3 DNA: TGTGCCAGCAGTCGGACAGGGGGGAACACTGAAGCTTTCTTT

clone size: NA
J gene: TRBJ1-6
D gene: NA
V gene: TRBV6-1
CDR3 protein: CASSETVMSSPLHF
CDR3 DNA: TGTGCCAGCAGTGAAACCGTGATGAGCTCACCCCTCCACTTT

clone size: few
J gene: TRBJ1-4
D gene: NA
V gene: TRBV15
CDR3 protein: CATSRNAGVEKLFF
CDR3 DNA: TGTGCCACCAGCAGAAACGCTGGGGTTGAAAAACTGTTTTTT

clone size: NA
J gene: TRBJ2-7
D gene: TRBD2
V gene: TRBV9
CDR3 protein: CASSPSAGRGFYEQYF
CDR3 DNA: TGTGCCAGCAGCCCCTCCGCCGGGAGGGGGTTCTACGAGCAGTACTTC

clone size: many
J gene: TRBJ2-1
D gene: NA
V gene: TRBV27
CDR3 protein: CASSLLGQGEFF
CDR3 DNA: TGTGCCAGCAGTTTATTGGGGCAGGGTGAGTTCTTC

clone size: few
J gene: TRBJ2-5
D gene: NA
V gene: TRBV3-1
CDR3 protein: CASSPLGGRETQYF
CDR3 DNA: TGTGCCAGCAGCCCTCTCGGGGGCCGGGAGACCCAGTACTTC

clone size: NA
J gene: TRBJ2-1
D gene: TRBD2
V gene: TRBV18
CDR3 protein: CASSPGLAELNEQFF
CDR3 DNA: TGTGCCAGCTCCCCGGGACTAGCGGAGCTCAATGAGCAGTTCTTC

clone size: NA
J gene: TRBJ1-5
D gene: NA
V gene: TRBV20-1
CDR3 protein: CSAYTASGQPQHF
CDR3 DNA: TGCAGTGCTTATACAGCTTCGGGTCAGCCCCAGCATTTT

clone size: NA
J gene: TRBJ2-4
D gene: NA
V gene: TRBV3-1
CDR3 protein: CASSLDNGDIQYF
CDR3 DNA: TGTGCCAGCAGCCTGGACAATGGGGACATTCAGTACTTC

clone size: few
J gene: TRBJ1-6
D gene: TRBD1
V gene: TRBV5-1
CDR3 protein: CASSLSTGTGVPPLHF
CDR3 DNA: TGCGCCAGCAGCTTGTCCACCGGGACAGGGGTGCCACCCCTCCACTTT

clone size: few
J gene: TRBJ1-2
D gene: NA
V gene: TRBV7-3
CDR3 protein: CASSLSPADAGYTF
CDR3 DNA: TGTGCCAGCAGCTTATCCCCAGCCGATGCTGGCTACACCTTC

clone size: few
J gene: TRBJ1-5
D gene: TRBD1
V gene: TRBV6-6
CDR3 protein: CASSDREKDQPQHF
CDR3 DNA: TGTGCCAGCAGCGACAGGGAGAAAGATCAGCCCCAGCATTTT

clone size: NA
J gene: TRBJ2-6
D gene: TRBD1
V gene: TRBV2
CDR3 protein: CASSWGTGPTGANVLTF
CDR3 DNA: TGTGCCAGCAGTTGGGGGACAGGGCCCACTGGGGCCAACGTCCTGACTTTC